The next 22 T cell receptor beta chains were all read from a single sample in a study of T cells expressing NK-cell markers. From its re-call of the 5' RACE reads, TCRdb lists each CDR3 protein once, without DNA. The table gives about 370,000 distinct CDR3 sequences; the top ten clones make up around 10% of it. The sample taken for sequencing was blood T cells: a sorted CD56 or NKG2C T cell subset, CD4+ or CD8+ T cells, or bulk PBMC T cells (not recorded which). The receptors shown here come from a woman between 50 and 59 years old in good health.

CDR3 amino acids: CASSLALELAKNIQYF. The genes are TRBV5-5 and TRBJ2-4. CDR1 is SGHKS, CDR2 YYEKEE, per germline (reference sequence). The CDR3 consists of 16 residues. The whole variable domain, filled in from reference TRBV5-5 and TRBJ2-4, reads DAGVTQSPTHLIKTRGQQVTLRCSPISGHKSVSWYQQVLGQGPQFIFQYYEKEERGRGNFPDRFSARQFPNYSSELNVNALLLGDSALYLCASSLALELAKNIQYFGAGTRLSVL.

V and J are TRBV7-8 and TRBJ1-1. Germline CDR1 is SGHVS and CDR2 is FQNEAQ. This CDR3 contains 17 residues. This CDR3 is CASSAGGRKGMNTEAFF.

V usage is TRBV10-3 and J usage is TRBJ2-1; TCRdb selects TRBD2, and the lack of DNA leaves this call unchecked. Looked up from germline, CDR1 is ENHRY and CDR2 is SYGVKD. The CDR3 runs to 20 residues. The CDR3 loop is CAISESIIGTSGRARNEQFF.

The CDR3 reads CASSGSGTFLSTDTQYF. The chain has TRBV6-1 and TRBJ2-3; absent DNA, TCRdb's TRBD1 call cannot be checked. The CDR3 sequence is 17 residues long. Germline V CDR1 and CDR2: MNHNS, SASEGT.

The rearrangement links TRBV12-3 or TRBV12-4 to TRBJ2-1; TCRdb names TRBD2, which stays unverified in the absence of DNA. The CDR3 loop spans 13 amino acids. This CDR3 reads CASISGLTHEQFF.

The chain recombines TRBV4-1 with TRBJ2-3; TCRdb picks TRBD1, but there is no DNA to check that call. The length of the CDR3 is 17 residues. Germline V CDR1 and CDR2: MGHRA, YSYEKL. CDR3 amino acids: CASSQTRSTGDGDTQYF.

V usage is TRBV11-3 and J usage is TRBJ2-7; TCRdb lists TRBD1, though no DNA is available to test this call. The CDR3 sequence is 13 residues long. Looked up from germline, CDR1 is SGHNT and CDR2 is YENEEA. The CDR3 here is CASSYGQDYEQYF.

V usage is TRBV6-5 and J usage is TRBJ2-1; with no DNA, the TCRdb D assignment of TRBD1 cannot be verified. This CDR3 contains 17 residues. The germline CDR1 and CDR2 sequences are MNHEY and SVGAGI. CDR3 residues: CASSTLGGGGAGNEQFF.

This chain links TRBV13 with TRBJ2-1; TCRdb indicates TRBD2, and absent DNA this call remains unverified. Germline CDR1 and CDR2: PRHDT and FYEKMQ (reference sequence). The CDR3 extends over 16 amino acids. CDR3 in amino acids: CASSLVSLAGSNEQFF.

V is TRBV7-6 and J is TRBJ2-3; TCRdb's D gene call, TRBD1, goes unchecked for lack of DNA. The germline CDR1 and CDR2 sequences are SGHVS and FNYEAQ. This CDR3 has 16 residues. The CDR3 sequence is CASSSVPSGSGDTQYF.

The CDR3 sequence: CASSLIPWWREGLVNEQFF. This chain uses TRBV12-3 or TRBV12-4 with TRBJ2-1; TCRdb's D gene call, TRBD2, goes unchecked for lack of DNA. This CDR3 spans 19 amino acids.

The genes are TRBV3-1 and TRBJ2-5. The CDR3 totals 16 residues. Germline CDR1 reads LGHDT; CDR2 reads YNNKEL (reference sequence). CDR3 loop: CASSQDYERLQETQYF.

The genes are TRBV7-7 and TRBJ2-2; TCRdb gives TRBD1 as the D gene, but with no DNA this cannot be confirmed. The CDR3 has 15 amino acids. Germline V lookup: CDR1 SSHAT, CDR2 FNYEAQ (reference sequence). The CDR3 sequence is CASSLDRRNTGELFF.

The chain combines TRBV29-1 with TRBJ2-7. The CDR3 spans 12 residues. Germline CDR1 reads SQVTM; CDR2 reads ANQGSEA. The CDR3 spells CSAQFGHYEQYF.

The V call is TRBV10-3, the J call TRBJ2-1. The CDR3 runs 12 residues. CDR1 ENHRY and CDR2 SYGVKD come from the germline V gene. The CDR3 sequence: CAISGASNEQFF.

The chain recombines TRBV11-2 with TRBJ2-2; TCRdb designates TRBD1, a call that cannot be tested without DNA. Germline V gene sequence: CDR1 SGHAT, CDR2 FQNNGV. The CDR3 contains 15 residues. CDR3 sequence: CASSRGQGSTGELFF.

CDR3 loop: CASSPFAGPNTEAFF. The chain has TRBV12-3 or TRBV12-4 and TRBJ1-1. The CDR3 totals 15 residues.

V usage is TRBV28 and J usage is TRBJ2-2. This CDR3 comprises 14 residues. From germline, CDR1 is MDHEN and CDR2 SYDVKM. The CDR3 loop reads CASSFDRNTGELFF. The full variable domain, its missing parts supplied by reference TRBV28 and TRBJ2-2, is DVKVTQSSRYLVKRTGEKVFLECVQDMDHENMFWYRQDPGLGLRLIYFSYDVKMKEKGDIPEGYSVSREKKERFSLILESASTNQTSMYLCASSFDRNTGELFFGEGSRLTVL.

This sequence joins TRBV11-3 and TRBJ2-5; TCRdb selects TRBD2, and the lack of DNA leaves this call unchecked. In germline, CDR1 is SGHNT, CDR2 YENEEA. The CDR3 sequence is 18 residues long. This chain's CDR3 is CASSLGKTSGSMEETQYF. Full variable domain (outside the CDR3, taken from reference TRBV11-3 and TRBJ2-5): EAGVVQSPRYKIIEKKQPVAFWCNPISGHNTLYWYLQNLGQGPELLIRYENEEAVDDSQLPKDRFSAERLKGVDSTLKIQPAELGDSAVYLCASSLGKTSGSMEETQYFGPGTRLLVL.

V is TRBV5-1 and J is TRBJ2-7; as DNA is missing, the TRBD2 call by TCRdb cannot be tested. The germline gives CDR1 SGHRS, CDR2 YFSETQ. The CDR3 covers 15 residues. The CDR3 sequence is CASSFQVGVAYEQYF.

The chain is built from TRBV6-6 and TRBJ1-1; TCRdb calls TRBD1, which cannot be checked without DNA. The CDR3 runs to 13 residues. From germline, CDR1 is MNHNY and CDR2 SVGAGI (reference sequence). CDR3 in amino acids: CASSRVAGTEAFF.

The rearrangement joins TRBV27 to TRBJ1-5; absent DNA, TCRdb's TRBD1 call cannot be checked. Germline CDR1 MNHEY, CDR2 SMNVEV (reference sequence). The CDR3 is made up of 16 amino acids. The chain's CDR3 is CASSTQGQNGNQPQHF.